Presented here are 9 T cell receptor beta chains from one specimen sequenced in a study of cytomegalovirus exposure and HLA in healthy donors. Primers included in the PCR were 60 Vbeta and 13 Jbeta primers. Profiled with immunoSEQ multiplex PCR; TCRdb holds only in-frame clones, not every one. The table includes more than 110,000 clones, around 80% detected once. Input material: PBMCs. These receptors were obtained from a man aged 50 to 59 in good health and CMV-seronegative.

This chain joins TRBV11-3 and TRBJ1-1; a possible D gene is TRBD1 (5 bases). The CDR3 spans 16 residues. Trimming pared 0 bases from V and 2 bases from J, leaving 13 bases between. Per germline, CDR1 SGHNT and CDR2 YENEEA. In nucleotides, the CDR3 is TGTGCCAGCAGCTTAGAGTGGGCAGGGCCTAACACTGAAGCTTTCTTT. It translates to CASSLEWAGPNTEAFF.

This chain uses TRBV5-6 with TRBJ2-3; D uncertain. Trimming took off 0 bases at V and 0 bases at J, with 8 bases between the two ends. Germline loops: CDR1 SGHDT, CDR2 YYEEEE. The CDR3 sequence is 15 residues long. The CDR3 nucleotides read TGTGCCAGCAGCTTGGCTGTGGAGAGCACAGATACGCAGTATTTT. Translated, it gives CASSLAVESTDTQYF.

The chain joins TRBV7-8 to TRBJ1-1; D remains unclear. Trimming left V 5 bases short and J 1 base short, with 8 bases between. Germline V gene data show CDR1 as SGHVS and CDR2 as FQNEAQ. This CDR3 contains 13 residues. CDR3 nucleotides: TGTGCCAGCAGCCCCGCCGGGAACACTGAAGCTTTCTTT. Its protein product is CASSPAGNTEAFF. The variable domain in full, with the rest retrieved from reference TRBV7-8 and TRBJ1-1, is GAGVSQSPRYKVAKRGQDVALRCDPISGHVSLFWYQQALGQGPEFLTYFQNEAQLDKSGLPSDRFFAERPEGSVSTLKIQRTQQEDSAVYLCASSPAGNTEAFFGQGTRLTVV.

V gene TRBV15 combines with J gene TRBJ2-7; D unclear. The V and J ends lost 5 bases and 3 bases respectively, with 11 bases between them. Germline values: CDR1 LNHNV, CDR2 YYDKDF (reference sequence). There are 13 residues in the CDR3. The CDR3 DNA is TGTGCCACCAGCCGTGGCCAGTTCTACGAGCAGTACTTC. Amino acid sequence: CATSRGQFYEQYF.

This chain joins TRBV28 and TRBJ1-2; no reliable D call. The CDR3 length is 13 residues. V was shortened by 2 bases and J by 8 bases, with 12 bases between the two germline ends. Germline loops: CDR1 MDHEN, CDR2 SYDVKM. CDR3 nucleotide sequence: TGTGCCAGCAGTTTAAGTTCCGGGTCCGGCTACACCTTC. Its protein is CASSLSSGSGYTF.

The chain couples TRBV6-4 to TRBJ2-7; a weak D match, TRBD2 (6 bases). The CDR3 has 12 amino acids. Germline loops: CDR1 MRHNA, CDR2 SNTAGT. Deletions cut 9 bases from V and 5 bases from J, with 14 bases between. In DNA form, the CDR3 reads TGTGCCAGAATCCCAGGAGGGGACGAGCAGTACTTC. Encoded protein: CARIPGGDEQYF.

V is TRBV30 and J is TRBJ1-2; TRBD1 matches 7 bases. The CDR3 spans 14 residues. CDR1 GTSNPN and CDR2 SVGIG come from the germline V gene (reference sequence). Losses at the gene ends were 5 bases for V and 0 bases for J; bases not matched to a gene: 6. CDR3 DNA: TGTGCCTGGTCTCGGGGACAGTCTAACTATGGCTACACCTTC. Its protein is CAWSRGQSNYGYTF.

J is TRBJ1-1 and V is TRBV10-2; D gene uncertain. The CDR3 extends over 13 amino acids. Germline V lookup: CDR1 WSHSY, CDR2 SAAADI. V was clipped by 9 bases and J by 0 bases, with 11 bases between them. CDR3 in DNA: TGCGCCAGTGAGAAAGCAATGAACACTGAAGCTTTCTTT. Translation gives CASEKAMNTEAFF.

The V and J genes are TRBV28 and TRBJ1-1; 10 nucleotides match TRBD1. Trimming at V came to 4 bases and at J to 0 bases, leaving 14 bases not matched to a gene. Per germline, CDR1 MDHEN and CDR2 SYDVKM. The CDR3 is 19 amino acids. CDR3 amino acids: CASSSFSPGQGLMNTEAFF. DNA of the CDR3: TGTGCCAGCAGTTCTTTCTCCCCGGGACAGGGGCTTATGAACACTGAAGCTTTCTTT.